What follows are 10 T cell receptor beta chains derived from one specimen sequenced in a study of cytomegalovirus exposure and HLA in healthy donors. Primers included in the PCR were 60 Vbeta and 13 Jbeta primers. Profiling relied on immunoSEQ multiplex PCR, and the TCRdb table lists in-frame clones only, not all of them. Of 150,000 to 200,000 clones in the sample, roughly three quarters were seen once. Material: PBMCs. These receptors came from a male donor in good health and CMV-seronegative.

The chain joins TRBV2 to TRBJ2-7, with D possibly being TRBD2 (7 bases). V was shortened by 6 bases and J by 6 bases, with 15 bases between the two germline ends. Germline assignment: CDR1 SNHLY and CDR2 FYNNEI. The CDR3 is made up of 13 amino acids. The CDR3 sequence is CASSREGGSEQYF. The CDR3 nucleotides read TGTGCCAGCAGCAGGGAGGGGGGGTCCGAGCAGTACTTC.

This clone was seen just once. Compared with germline, one end of the junction differs, possibly owing to a read error. This chain uses TRBV7-9 with TRBJ2-3; 10 bases line up with TRBD1. Germline CDR1 reads SEHNR; CDR2 reads FQNEAQ (reference sequence). CDR3 length: 16 residues. CDR3 protein: CSSSPRTGGITDTQYF. Here the CDR3 DNA reads TGTTCCAGCAGCCCTAGGACAGGGGGGATCACAGATACGCAGTATTTT. The whole variable domain, filled in from reference TRBV7-9 and TRBJ2-3, reads DTGVSQNPRHKITKRGQNVTFRCDPISEHNRLYWYRQTLGQGPEFLTYFQNEAQLEKSRLLSDRFSAERPKGSFSTLEIQRTEQGDSAMYLCSSSPRTGGITDTQYFGPGTRLTVL.

The V call is TRBV9, the J call TRBJ2-1, with a tentative D call TRBD2 (7 bases). There are 16 residues in the CDR3. V was pared by 0 bases and J by 6 bases, with 16 bases between. CDR1 SGDLS and CDR2 YYNGEE come from the germline V gene. The CDR3 sequence is CASSVGGGGGFNEQFF. CDR3 sequence (DNA): TGTGCCAGCAGCGTAGGGGGGGGCGGGGGCTTCAATGAGCAGTTCTTC. Supplemented by reference TRBV9 and TRBJ2-1, the full variable domain reads DSGVTQTPKHLITATGQRVTLRCSPRSGDLSVYWYQQSLDQGLQFLIQYYNGEERAKGNILERFSAQQFPDLHSELNLSSLELGDSALYFCASSVGGGGGFNEQFFGPGTRLTVL.

This chain connects TRBV12-5 to TRBJ1-1; 7 positions agree with TRBD1. Trimming cost V 2 bases and J 3 bases; bases outside gene matches: 6. The CDR3 consists of 15 residues. Germline V gene data show CDR1 as LGHNT and CDR2 as FRNRAP. The CDR3 DNA is TGTGCTAGTGGTTTGCTCTCTGACAGGGACACTGAAGCTTTCTTT. It translates to CASGLLSDRDTEAFF.

The rearrangement links TRBV15 to TRBJ2-5; D possibly corresponds to TRBD2 (5 bases). The CDR3 contains 13 residues. The germline V and J ends were trimmed by 5 bases and 10 bases, with 17 bases remaining between them. Germline values: CDR1 LNHNV, CDR2 YYDKDF (reference sequence). The CDR3 reads CATSFRAVGDQYF. The DNA for the CDR3 is TGTGCCACCAGCTTTCGGGCCGTCGGGGACCAGTACTTC.

This rearrangement joins TRBV12-5 to TRBJ2-5, with a weak D call TRBD2 (6 bases). Trimming shortened V by 6 bases and J by 4 bases, and 15 bases separated the two germline ends. CDR1 is LGHNT and CDR2 is FRNRAP in the germline V gene. The CDR3 spans 14 residues. CDR3 nucleotide sequence: TGTGCTAGTGGGCGCGGCGGGGCGGGAGAGACCCAGTACTTC. As protein: CASGRGGAGETQYF. Full variable domain (rest looked up from reference TRBV12-5 and TRBJ2-5): DARVTQTPRHKVTEMGQEVTMRCQPILGHNTVFWYRQTMMQGLELLAYFRNRAPLDDSGMPKDRFSAEMPDATLATLKIQPSEPRDSAVYFCASGRGGAGETQYFGPGTRLLVL.

The chain joins TRBV25-1 to TRBJ1-6; possibly TRBD1 for D (5 bases). The CDR3 is 16 amino acids. V dropped 1 base and J dropped 8 bases, with 15 bases sitting between them. Germline V gives CDR1 MGHDK, CDR2 SYGVNS. The CDR3: CASSESRAMPHSPLHF. The CDR3, as DNA: TGTGCCAGCAGTGAATCCAGGGCTATGCCCCATTCACCCCTCCACTTT.

The rearrangement uses TRBV27 and TRBJ1-4; maybe TRBD1 (5 bases). This CDR3 contains 14 residues. The V gene lost 5 bases and the J gene lost 3 bases, with 10 bases spanning the gap. Germline CDR1 and CDR2: MNHEY and SMNVEV (reference sequence). The CDR3 DNA follows: TGTGCCAGCAGTGCCCAGGGTGCTAATGAAAAACTGTTTTTT. Amino acids: CASSAQGANEKLFF. Full variable domain (rest looked up from reference TRBV27 and TRBJ1-4): EAQVTQNPRYLITVTGKKLTVTCSQNMNHEYMSWYRQDPGLGLRQIYYSMNVEVTDKGDVPEGYKVSRKEKRNFPLILESPSPNQTSLYFCASSAQGANEKLFFGSGTQLSVL.

On this clone itself: This CDR3 is missing its conserved last phenylalanine or tryptophan, likely due to a read error. V gene TRBV5-1 combines with J gene TRBJ1-1; 7 nucleotides line up with TRBD1. Losses at the gene ends were 5 bases for V and 1 base for J; bases not matched to a gene: 5. Germline CDR1 and CDR2: SGHRS and YFSETQ. The CDR3 covers 14 residues. The CDR3, as DNA: TGCGCCAGCAGTCGGGACAGCACGAACACTGAAGCTTTCTCT. Protein: CASSRDSTNTEAFS.

This clone was recorded only once. Relative to the germline gene, one junction end is altered; a read error may explain this. J is TRBJ2-7 and V is TRBV28, with 10 nucleotides matching TRBD1. Germline CDR1 and CDR2: MDHEN and SYDVKM. The CDR3 totals 15 residues. CDR3: CASTLNRDRGYEQYF. In DNA, the CDR3 is TGTGCCAGCACTTTAAACCGGGACAGGGGCTACGAGCAGTACTTC.